This T cell receptor beta chain was sequenced for a study of shared clonotypes between healthy human individuals. Study findings and constraints: Sampling included only blood; tissue repertoires likely differ.

Germline V CDR1 and CDR2: MNHNY, SVGAGI (reference sequence). The germline V and J ends were trimmed by 3 bases and 8 bases, with 13 bases remaining between them. The CDR3 runs to 13 residues. Several immunoSEQ 96-well plates shared each subset's DNA, each plate a replicate. Generated by immunoSEQ multiplex PCR, the TCRdb table keeps only in-frame clones and is missing some. In the table there are under 1 million clones, 96% of which are singletons. The naive CD8 population came from CD45RO-negative cells selected for CCR7, without terminally differentiated effector memory CD45RA+ cells. This clone was seen once. Its target is unknown.

This sequence joins TRBV6-6 and TRBJ1-2; tentatively, D is TRBD1 (5 bases). The TCR sequence derives from a man aged 25-40 years in good health. Material: naive CD8+ T cells sorted from blood. The CDR3 region is CASSYLSGDGYTF. DNA for the CDR3: TGTGCCAGCAGTTATTTATCGGGGGACGGCTACACCTTC.